Listed below are T cell receptor beta chains from one sample, sequenced in a study of cytomegalovirus exposure and HLA in healthy donors. This table comes from immunoSEQ multiplex PCR, and its TCRdb copy is limited to in-frame clones, with some not included. Of approximately 130,000 clones listed, roughly three quarters are singletons. Sequenced material: PBMCs. The receptors were sampled from a man in his thirties or forties in good health and CMV-seronegative. The CDR3 runs from the conserved cysteine through the conserved F or W. Fields, in order: D gene, V gene, clone size, J gene, CDR3 DNA, CDR3 protein. D genes are given only for firm matches. Not all rows give a size; the values are once, few, many and, for expanded clones, a class.

d_call: TRBD1
v_call: TRBV11-2
clone_size: .
j_call: TRBJ1-2
cdr3_nt: TGTGCCAGCAGCTTAATCCCCACAGGGGACTATGGCTACACCTTC
cdr3_aa: CASSLIPTGDYGYTF

d_call: TRBD2
v_call: TRBV6-6
clone_size: .
j_call: TRBJ2-1
cdr3_nt: TGTGCCAGCACCCCTGGGAGCGGGAGAACCTACAATGAGCAGTTCTTC
cdr3_aa: CASTPGSGRTYNEQFF

d_call: .
v_call: TRBV2
clone_size: few
j_call: TRBJ1-4
cdr3_nt: TGTGCCAGCAGTGGTTATGGGGTCGGAGGCCTGTTTTTT
cdr3_aa: CASSGYGVGGLFF

d_call: .
v_call: TRBV11-1
clone_size: .
j_call: TRBJ2-3
cdr3_nt: TGTGCCAGCAGCTTAGGGTTGGCTAGTAGAACAGATACGCAGTATTTT
cdr3_aa: CASSLGLASRTDTQYF

d_call: TRBD1
v_call: TRBV5-1
clone_size: few
j_call: TRBJ2-1
cdr3_nt: TGCGCCAGCAGCTTGAATCCGGGACAGGGCCACAATGAGAAGTTCTTC
cdr3_aa: CASSLNPGQGHNEKFF

d_call: .
v_call: TRBV15
clone_size: few
j_call: TRBJ1-2
cdr3_nt: TGTGCCACCAGCATCGACACCCATGCTAACTATGGCTACACCTTC
cdr3_aa: CATSIDTHANYGYTF

d_call: TRBD2
v_call: TRBV7-9
clone_size: few
j_call: TRBJ2-1
cdr3_nt: TGTGCCAGCAGCGAACTAGCGGGACCACAGTTCTTC
cdr3_aa: CASSELAGPQFF

d_call: TRBD2
v_call: TRBV4-2
clone_size: .
j_call: TRBJ2-3
cdr3_nt: TGTGCCAGCAGTGCGGGAGATAGGGGCACAGATACGCAGTATTTT
cdr3_aa: CASSAGDRGTDTQYF

d_call: .
v_call: TRBV18
clone_size: .
j_call: TRBJ2-5
cdr3_nt: TGTGCCAGCTCACCCTTATCGGAGATCCAAGAGACCCAGTACTTC
cdr3_aa: CASSPLSEIQETQYF

d_call: TRBD2
v_call: TRBV7-3
clone_size: .
j_call: TRBJ2-5
cdr3_nt: TGTGCCAGCAGCCCAACCAGCGGGAGCAAAGAGACCCAGTACTTC
cdr3_aa: CASSPTSGSKETQYF

d_call: TRBD1
v_call: TRBV19
clone_size: .
j_call: TRBJ2-2
cdr3_nt: TGTGCCAGTAGTCTTTCCGGGACAGAGAACACCGGGGAGCTGTTTTTT
cdr3_aa: CASSLSGTENTGELFF

d_call: TRBD1
v_call: TRBV5-1
clone_size: .
j_call: TRBJ1-4
cdr3_nt: TGCGCCAGCAAGCCACCGGGACAGGAGTCGATTAATGAAAAACTGTTTTTT
cdr3_aa: CASKPPGQESINEKLFF

d_call: .
v_call: TRBV28
clone_size: .
j_call: TRBJ1-1
cdr3_nt: TGTGCCAGCAGTGACCAGGGACTCGCTGAAGCTTTCTTT
cdr3_aa: CASSDQGLAEAFF

d_call: .
v_call: TRBV5-1
clone_size: .
j_call: TRBJ2-5
cdr3_nt: TGCGCCAGCAGCTTGGCCGGGGAGACCCAGTACTTC
cdr3_aa: CASSLAGETQYF

d_call: .
v_call: TRBV28
clone_size: .
j_call: TRBJ2-1
cdr3_nt: TGTGCCAGCAGTTTTTGGAGCGGCGAGCAGTTCTTC
cdr3_aa: CASSFWSGEQFF

d_call: TRBD1
v_call: TRBV29-1
clone_size: .
j_call: TRBJ2-1
cdr3_nt: TGCAGCGTTGAGCGCCGGGACAGGGAAAACAATGAGCAGTTCTTC
cdr3_aa: CSVERRDRENNEQFF

d_call: .
v_call: TRBV7-2
clone_size: once
j_call: TRBJ2-1
cdr3_nt: TGTGCCAGCAGCTCCCGGGGCGGGGATAGTAGCGGAGCCTACAATGAGCAGTTCTTC
cdr3_aa: CASSSRGGDSSGAYNEQFF

d_call: TRBD1
v_call: TRBV2
clone_size: .
j_call: TRBJ2-7
cdr3_nt: TGTGCCAGCAGTGTATGGGACAGGGAGCCCTACGAGCAGTACTTC
cdr3_aa: CASSVWDREPYEQYF

d_call: TRBD2
v_call: TRBV2
clone_size: .
j_call: TRBJ2-3
cdr3_nt: TGTGCCAGCAGTAAGCGGGGGGGCTATGAAGATACGCAGTATTTT
cdr3_aa: CASSKRGGYEDTQYF

d_call: TRBD2
v_call: TRBV4-3
clone_size: few
j_call: TRBJ2-3
cdr3_nt: TGCGCCAGCAGCCCACTAGCGGGAGCGGGTGATACGCAGTATTTT
cdr3_aa: CASSPLAGAGDTQYF

d_call: TRBD2
v_call: TRBV28
clone_size: .
j_call: TRBJ2-7
cdr3_nt: TGTGCCAGCGGGGGAGGGGCACCCTACGAGCAGTACTTC
cdr3_aa: CASGGGAPYEQYF

d_call: .
v_call: TRBV27
clone_size: .
j_call: TRBJ1-5
cdr3_nt: TGTGCCAGCAGTCTGGCAGGGATCGACAATCAGCCCCAGCATTTT
cdr3_aa: CASSLAGIDNQPQHF

d_call: TRBD1
v_call: TRBV4-3
clone_size: .
j_call: TRBJ2-7
cdr3_nt: TGCGCCAGCAGCCAAGGGACAGGGGGTGCCTACGAGCAGTACTTC
cdr3_aa: CASSQGTGGAYEQYF

d_call: TRBD1
v_call: TRBV18
clone_size: .
j_call: TRBJ1-1
cdr3_nt: TGTGCCAGCTCACATGGACAGGGGGCCACTGAAGCTTTCTTT
cdr3_aa: CASSHGQGATEAFF

d_call: .
v_call: TRBV25-1
clone_size: .
j_call: TRBJ2-1
cdr3_nt: TGTGCCAGCAGCGCTACCGAGAATGAGCAGTTCTTC
cdr3_aa: CASSATENEQFF

d_call: .
v_call: TRBV28
clone_size: few
j_call: TRBJ2-7
cdr3_nt: TGTGCCAGCACTGCTACAGGGTTCTCCTACGAGCAGTACTTC
cdr3_aa: CASTATGFSYEQYF

d_call: .
v_call: TRBV7-2
clone_size: .
j_call: TRBJ1-2
cdr3_nt: TGTGCCAGCAGCTTAGAACCCCAACGGGGCTACACCTTC
cdr3_aa: CASSLEPQRGYTF

d_call: .
v_call: TRBV29-1
clone_size: .
j_call: TRBJ1-3
cdr3_nt: TGCAGCGTTGAAGTTCAGCGCTTCTCTGGAAACACCATATATTTT
cdr3_aa: CSVEVQRFSGNTIYF

d_call: .
v_call: TRBV11-2
clone_size: .
j_call: TRBJ2-1
cdr3_nt: TGTGCCAGCAGCTTACAGGCCGTAGATTACAATGAGCAGTTCTTC
cdr3_aa: CASSLQAVDYNEQFF

d_call: .
v_call: TRBV5-5
clone_size: .
j_call: TRBJ1-1
cdr3_nt: TGTGCCAGCAGCCCACAGGAGAGAGAAGCTTTCTTT
cdr3_aa: CASSPQEREAFF

d_call: .
v_call: TRBV6-5
clone_size: .
j_call: TRBJ2-7
cdr3_nt: TGTGCCAGCAGTTACTCGTCCGCCTACGAGCAGTACTTC
cdr3_aa: CASSYSSAYEQYF

d_call: TRBD1
v_call: TRBV5-1
clone_size: .
j_call: TRBJ1-3
cdr3_nt: TGCGCCAGCAGCTTCGGGACAGACGGGAACACCATATATTTT
cdr3_aa: CASSFGTDGNTIYF

d_call: .
v_call: TRBV6-6
clone_size: few
j_call: TRBJ2-7
cdr3_nt: TGTGCCAGCAGCACTACTAACGAGCAGTACTTC
cdr3_aa: CASSTTNEQYF

d_call: TRBD1
v_call: TRBV6-5
clone_size: .
j_call: TRBJ2-7
cdr3_nt: TGTGCCAGCAGGGGAAGACAGGGGGAATCCTACGAGCAGTACTTC
cdr3_aa: CASRGRQGESYEQYF

d_call: .
v_call: TRBV5-1
clone_size: .
j_call: TRBJ1-2
cdr3_nt: TGCGCCAGCAGCTTGGAAACGGTCTATGGCTACACCTTC
cdr3_aa: CASSLETVYGYTF

d_call: TRBD2
v_call: TRBV2
clone_size: .
j_call: TRBJ2-2
cdr3_nt: TGTGCCAGCAGTGTTGGGCTAGCGGGGAACACCGGGGAGCTGTTTTTT
cdr3_aa: CASSVGLAGNTGELFF

d_call: TRBD2
v_call: TRBV27
clone_size: .
j_call: TRBJ2-7
cdr3_nt: TGTGCCAGCAGTTTTGGTAGCGGGAGTCTTATATACGAGCAGTACTTC
cdr3_aa: CASSFGSGSLIYEQYF

d_call: .
v_call: TRBV28
clone_size: .
j_call: TRBJ1-1
cdr3_nt: TGTGCCAGCAGTCCAGGGATTGAAGCTTTCTTT
cdr3_aa: CASSPGIEAFF

d_call: TRBD2
v_call: TRBV9
clone_size: .
j_call: TRBJ2-7
cdr3_nt: TGTGCCAGCAATCTAGCGGGAGAGCGGGAGCAGTACTTC
cdr3_aa: CASNLAGEREQYF

d_call: .
v_call: TRBV5-1
clone_size: .
j_call: TRBJ2-7
cdr3_nt: TGCGCCAGCAGCTTGGGGTCCCCAGCCTACGAGCAGTACTTC
cdr3_aa: CASSLGSPAYEQYF

d_call: TRBD1
v_call: TRBV7-9
clone_size: .
j_call: TRBJ2-7
cdr3_nt: TGTGCCAGCAGCTTCCCCCACAGGGACAGCTCCTACGAGCAGTACTTC
cdr3_aa: CASSFPHRDSSYEQYF

d_call: .
v_call: TRBV28
clone_size: once
j_call: TRBJ1-4
cdr3_nt: TGTGCCAGCGGGCGGAGGGAAAAACTGTTTTTT
cdr3_aa: CASGRREKLFF

d_call: .
v_call: TRBV6-5
clone_size: .
j_call: TRBJ1-1
cdr3_nt: TGTGCCAGCAGTTACTCGCGGGGGACTGAAGCTTTCTTT
cdr3_aa: CASSYSRGTEAFF

d_call: .
v_call: TRBV30
clone_size: .
j_call: TRBJ2-7
cdr3_nt: TGTGCCTGGAGCAAAATTGCTAACTCCTACGAGCAGTACTTC
cdr3_aa: CAWSKIANSYEQYF